What follows are 31 T cell receptor beta chains derived from one specimen sequenced in a study of blood T cell repertoires in COVID-19. The table came from immunoSEQ multiplex PCR; TCRdb's copy has only in-frame clones and leaves some out. Of about 150,000 clones listed, roughly 80% are singletons. Sequenced material: peripheral blood. The source is a man aged 55 to 70 with acute or convalescent COVID-19.

This clone was counted only a few times. The chain combines TRBV3-1 (or the pseudogene TRBV3-2) with TRBJ1-2; D gene uncertain. CDR1 and CDR2 (germline): LGHDT, YNNKEL (reference sequence). The CDR3 spans 13 residues. Trimming shortened V by 0 bases and J by 7 bases, and 9 bases separated the two germline ends. CDR3 in amino acids: CASSQEGASGYTF. The DNA of the CDR3 is TGTGCCAGCAGCCAAGAGGGAGCCAGTGGCTACACCTTC.

The CDR3, as DNA: TGTGCCAGCAGTGGGGGACTAGCGGGAGTAGAAGAGCAGTACTTC. Its protein product is CASSGGLAGVEEQYF. The chain joins TRBV27 to TRBJ2-7, with 14 bases matching TRBD2. The CDR3 spans 15 residues. Trimming at V came to 5 bases and at J to 7 bases, leaving 7 bases not matched to a gene. Germline assignment: CDR1 MNHEY and CDR2 SMNVEV (reference sequence).

This rearrangement joins TRBV11-2 to TRBJ2-1, with TRBD2 matching 12 bases. Trimming removed 1 base from V and 10 bases from J; junction bases left unmatched: 5. Germline loops: CDR1 SGHAT, CDR2 FQNNGV. The CDR3 sequence is 15 residues long. As DNA, the CDR3 is TGTGCCAGCAGCTTAGGACTAGCGGGAGCTCGCGAGCAGTTCTTC. Translation gives CASSLGLAGAREQFF.

The chain joins TRBV6-6 to TRBJ2-7, with TRBD1 matching over 10 bases. V was pared by 5 bases and J by 7 bases, with 14 bases of the junction left unmatched. Germline V gives CDR1 MNHNY, CDR2 SVGAGI (reference sequence). This CDR3 is built from 16 residues. The CDR3: CASSPLGQGIPGEQYF. CDR3 DNA sequence: TGTGCCAGCAGTCCGTTGGGACAGGGGATCCCTGGGGAGCAGTACTTC.

This chain joins TRBV30 and TRBJ1-1; 10 positions agree with TRBD1. Germline V gene lookup returns CDR1 GTSNPN and CDR2 SVGIG (reference sequence). V dropped 5 bases and J dropped 10; count of bases not matched to a gene: 4. This CDR3 is built from 11 residues. CDR3 in DNA: TGTGCCTGGGGGACAGGGGTTTCAGCTTTCTTT. Protein: CAWGTGVSAFF.

The chain is built from TRBV6-5 and TRBJ2-1, with 11 nucleotides matching TRBD2. CDR1 is MNHEY, CDR2 SVGAGI, per germline. The J segment lost 8 bases and the V segment lost 7 bases, leaving 10 bases of the junction unmatched. The CDR3 contains 15 residues. The CDR3 protein is CASTHSGGAVDEQFF. The DNA for the CDR3 is TGTGCCAGCACCCATAGCGGGGGGGCCGTGGATGAGCAGTTCTTC.

CDR3 amino acids: CSVFLAGGGETQYF. The CDR3 DNA is TGCAGCGTTTTCCTAGCGGGAGGAGGGGAGACCCAGTACTTC. The V call is TRBV29-1, the J call TRBJ2-5; TRBD2 agrees at 11 bases. The V segment lost 5 bases and the J segment 5 bases; nucleotides outside the gene matches: 7. The CDR3 runs 14 residues. Per germline, CDR1 SQVTM and CDR2 ANQGSEA.

The V call is TRBV7-2, the J call TRBJ2-5; 7 bases are shared with TRBD2. The CDR3 is 14 residues long. V lost 8 bases to trimming and J lost 7 bases; unmatched junction nucleotides: 13. Germline lookup yields CDR1 SGHTA and CDR2 FQGNSA. The CDR3 DNA reads as TGTGCCAGCGGCGACTCTAGCGGAGTGGGGACCCAGTACTTC. Its translation: CASGDSSGVGTQYF.

V gene TRBV5-1 combines with J gene TRBJ2-1, with 10 bases fitting TRBD1. V gave up 0 bases and J gave up 5 bases; unmatched junction bases: 5. The CDR3 sequence is 16 residues long. Germline V CDR1 and CDR2: SGHRS, YFSETQ. Here the CDR3 reads CASSLVGTGANNEQFF. Here the CDR3 DNA reads TGCGCCAGCAGCTTGGTCGGGACAGGGGCCAACAATGAGCAGTTCTTC. Filled out from reference TRBV5-1 and TRBJ2-1, the complete variable domain reads KAGVTQTPRYLIKTRGQQVTLSCSPISGHRSVSWYQQTPGQGLQFLFEYFSETQRNKGNFPGRFSGRQFSNSRSEMNVSTLELGDSALYLCASSLVGTGANNEQFFGPGTRLTVL.

The V and J genes are TRBV15 and TRBJ1-4; 7 nucleotides line up with TRBD1. After removal of 3 bases from V and 8 bases from J, the junction contained 3 bases not matched to a gene. This CDR3 is 13 amino acids long. CDR1 and CDR2 from the germline V gene are LNHNV and YYDKDF (reference sequence). CDR3 nucleotides: TGTGCCACCAGCAGGTCACAGGGGGAAAAACTGTTTTTT. This codes for CATSRSQGEKLFF.

This clone was picked up one time. The chain couples TRBV18 to TRBJ2-3, with 9 bases that match TRBD2. The trim removed 5 bases at V and 4 bases at J, leaving 4 bases unmatched. The CDR3 runs 14 residues. Germline CDR1 is KGHSH and CDR2 is LQKENI. CDR3 protein: CASSWRGGPDTQYF. The CDR3 bases are TGTGCCAGCTCATGGCGGGGGGGCCCAGATACGCAGTATTTT. The complete variable domain, with remaining parts taken from reference TRBV18 and TRBJ2-3, reads NAGVMQNPRHLVRRRGQEARLRCSPMKGHSHVYWYRQLPEEGLKFMVYLQKENIIDESGMPKERFSAEFPKEGPSILRIQQVVRGDSAAYFCASSWRGGPDTQYFGPGTRLTVL.

The V and J genes are TRBV5-1 and TRBJ1-1; TRBD1 matches 8 bases. The length of the CDR3 is 15 residues. Germline CDR1 SGHRS, CDR2 YFSETQ. After removal of 2 bases from V and 0 bases from J, the junction contained 3 bases not matched to a gene. In nucleotides, the CDR3 is TGCGCCAGCAGCTTACAGGGGGGAATGAACACTGAAGCTTTCTTT. As protein: CASSLQGGMNTEAFF. Filled out from reference TRBV5-1 and TRBJ1-1, the complete variable domain reads KAGVTQTPRYLIKTRGQQVTLSCSPISGHRSVSWYQQTPGQGLQFLFEYFSETQRNKGNFPGRFSGRQFSNSRSEMNVSTLELGDSALYLCASSLQGGMNTEAFFGQGTRLTVV.

J is TRBJ2-3 and V is TRBV27; D perhaps matches TRBD2 (5 bases). This CDR3 contains 13 residues. CDR1 and CDR2 from the germline V gene are MNHEY and SMNVEV (reference sequence). V lost 2 bases to trimming and J lost 7 bases, with 10 bases between them. CDR3 DNA: TGTGCCAGCAGTTTAGAGGGCTTCCATACGCAGTATTTT. It translates to CASSLEGFHTQYF.

The chain employs TRBV7-9 and TRBJ2-2, with TRBD2 as a possible D gene (6 bases). Germline V gene sequence: CDR1 SEHNR, CDR2 FQNEAQ (reference sequence). The CDR3 contains 16 residues. The V end lost 3 bases, the J end lost 2 bases, and 13 bases lay between the germline ends. CDR3 residues: CASSLGGISNTGELFF. CDR3 coding DNA: TGTGCCAGCAGCTTGGGAGGAATCTCAAACACCGGGGAGCTGTTTTTT.

DNA of the CDR3: TGTGCCAGCACCCCCGGACAGTTCTCTAACTATGGCTACACCTTC. This codes for CASTPGQFSNYGYTF. The chain links TRBV6-5 to TRBJ1-2; maybe TRBD1 (6 bases). The V end was cut by 7 bases, the J end by 0 bases, with 15 bases between. The CDR3 consists of 15 residues. The germline V gene encodes CDR1 MNHEY and CDR2 SVGAGI.

The chain carries TRBV6-1 and TRBJ1-6; 9 bases align to TRBD1. This CDR3 has 15 amino acids. Trimming at V came to 3 bases and at J to 9 bases, leaving 6 bases not matched to a gene. Germline V gives CDR1 MNHNS, CDR2 SASEGT. CDR3 protein: CASSDVGTGSSPLHF. DNA of the CDR3: TGTGCCAGCAGTGACGTTGGGACAGGGAGTTCACCCCTCCACTTT.

V is TRBV7-2 and J is TRBJ2-3; tentatively, D is TRBD2 (5 bases). The V end lost 1 base, the J end lost 7 bases, and 15 bases lay between the germline ends. This CDR3 contains 15 residues. CDR1 SGHTA and CDR2 FQGNSA come from the germline V gene. The CDR3 DNA is TGTGCCAGCAGCTTAGTAAGCGGAGATTCTAATACGCAGTATTTT. Protein product: CASSLVSGDSNTQYF.

The chain employs TRBV28 and TRBJ1-5; possible D gene TRBD1, 6 bases. This CDR3 comprises 14 residues. V was shortened by 5 bases and J by 11 bases, with 19 bases between the two germline ends. Looked up from germline, CDR1 is MDHEN and CDR2 is SYDVKM. Here the CDR3 DNA reads TGTGCCAGCAGTCCCGACAGGCATCTCACGACCCAGCATTTT. This codes for CASSPDRHLTTQHF.

The J gene is TRBJ1-2, the V gene TRBV11-2; the match to TRBD1 covers 7 bases. This CDR3 region has 15 residues. J was trimmed by 4 bases and V by 5 bases; bases with no gene match: 10. CDR1 SGHAT and CDR2 FQNNGV come from the germline V gene. The CDR3 region has the DNA TGTGCCAGCAGCCCCACCGAGGGGGCGCTCTATGGCTACACCTTC. Translating it yields CASSPTEGALYGYTF.

This clone was counted between two and nine times. CDR3 amino acids: CASNRSGGSGGYTF. The CDR3 nucleotides read TGTGCCAGCAATCGCTCCGGGGGTTCAGGAGGCTACACCTTC. The chain uses TRBV27 and TRBJ1-2; a possible D gene is TRBD1 (5 bases). Trimming removed 7 bases at V and 8 bases at J, with 20 bases between. Germline V gene sequence: CDR1 MNHEY, CDR2 SMNVEV (reference sequence). The CDR3 contains 14 residues.

The chain combines TRBV5-5 with TRBJ2-1; 13 bases fit TRBD2. V was pared by 7 bases and J by 1 base, with 11 bases of the junction left unmatched. Per germline, CDR1 SGHKS and CDR2 YYEKEE (reference sequence). The CDR3 length is 18 residues. As DNA, the CDR3 is TGTGCCAGCCGCCTCGGACTAGCGGGGGCAACTTCCTACAATGAGCAGTTCTTC. Translated: CASRLGLAGATSYNEQFF.

The chain combines TRBV11-3 with TRBJ2-3; TRBD2 is a possible D gene (6 bases). There are 17 residues in the CDR3. The V gene's germline CDR1 is SGHNT and CDR2 YENEEA. V was pared by 1 base and J by 0 bases, with 14 bases between. The CDR3 sequence: CASSLGTLAASTDTQYF. The CDR3, as DNA: TGTGCCAGCAGCTTAGGCACACTAGCAGCCAGCACAGATACGCAGTATTTT.

In this sample, this clone turned up a few times. The rearrangement links TRBV23-1 to TRBJ1-2; TRBD1 matches at 9 bases. TRBV23-1 is known as an ORF, though its function is uncertain. This CDR3 contains 16 residues. With V trimmed by 2 bases and J by 6 bases, 10 bases remained unmatched. The CDR3 is CASSQIVGQGRDGYTF. In nucleotides, the CDR3 is TGCGCCAGCAGTCAAATCGTCGGACAGGGGAGGGATGGCTACACCTTC.

This clone was recorded a few times. The chain combines TRBV5-1 with TRBJ2-2; 8 nucleotides match TRBD1. The CDR3 is 13 residues long. Trimming at V came to 6 bases and at J to 6 bases, leaving 4 bases not matched to a gene. Germline CDR1 is SGHRS and CDR2 is YFSETQ. CDR3 bases: TGCGCCAGCAACCAGGGGGCAGCCGGGGAGCTGTTTTTT. Its translation is CASNQGAAGELFF. Using reference TRBV5-1 and TRBJ2-2 for the parts outside the CDR3, the full variable domain is KAGVTQTPRYLIKTRGQQVTLSCSPISGHRSVSWYQQTPGQGLQFLFEYFSETQRNKGNFPGRFSGRQFSNSRSEMNVSTLELGDSALYLCASNQGAAGELFFGEGSRLTVL.

J is TRBJ1-2 and V is TRBV28, with a tentative D call TRBD1 (5 bases). The CDR3 length is 13 residues. CDR1 is MDHEN and CDR2 is SYDVKM in the germline V gene. V lost 8 bases and J 3 bases, leaving 13 bases between the germline ends. The CDR3 nucleotides read TGTGCCAGCGCCTTGGGAGGGGACTATGGCTACACCTTC. This translates into CASALGGDYGYTF.

J is TRBJ1-2 and V is TRBV7-9; weak D call: TRBD1 (6 bases). Germline values: CDR1 SEHNR, CDR2 FQNEAQ (reference sequence). Trimming pared 5 bases from V and 6 bases from J, leaving 22 bases between. The CDR3 is 16 residues long. In nucleotides, the CDR3 is TGTGCCAGCAGCGCGACGATGGGGGCCGATTTGGATGGCTACACCTTC. It is translated as CASSATMGADLDGYTF.

The gene calls are TRBV28 and TRBJ1-5; possible D gene TRBD1, 6 bases. Deletions cut 6 bases from V and 0 bases from J, with 12 bases between. The CDR3 length is 15 residues. CDR1 is MDHEN, CDR2 SYDVKM, per germline. In DNA, the CDR3 is TGTGCCAGCAGCCAGGGACATTATAGCAATCAGCCCCAGCATTTT. This translates into CASSQGHYSNQPQHF. Supplemented by reference TRBV28 and TRBJ1-5, the full variable domain reads DVKVTQSSRYLVKRTGEKVFLECVQDMDHENMFWYRQDPGLGLRLIYFSYDVKMKEKGDIPEGYSVSREKKERFSLILESASTNQTSMYLCASSQGHYSNQPQHFGDGTRLSIL.

The chain uses TRBV6-5 and TRBJ2-2; TRBD1 aligns across 7 bases. Germline CDR1 and CDR2: MNHEY and SVGAGI. CDR3 length: 15 amino acids. V was clipped by 10 bases and J by 5 bases; unmatched bases: 13. CDR3 in DNA: TGTGCCATCTCAAAGGGGGCCTTTCGTACCGGGGAGCTGTTTTTT. Its protein product is CAISKGAFRTGELFF.

The V gene is TRBV6-2 or TRBV6-3, the J gene TRBJ1-3; 8 bases match TRBD1. This CDR3 has 16 residues. Germline CDR1 is MNHEY and CDR2 is SVGEGT. V lost 6 bases to trimming and J lost 7 bases; unmatched junction nucleotides: 14. The CDR3 loop reads CASSLDRVELRNTIYF. DNA for the CDR3: TGTGCCAGCAGCCTGGACAGGGTCGAACTCAGGAACACCATATATTTT.

The chain carries TRBV7-2 and TRBJ1-1, with D hard to call. Per the germline V gene, CDR1 is SGHTA and CDR2 is FQGNSA. This CDR3 is 15 amino acids long. The germline V and J ends were trimmed by 2 bases and 0 bases, with 10 bases remaining between them. The CDR3 nucleotides read TGTGCCAGCAGCTTACGGGGAAACCTGAACACTGAAGCTTTCTTT. It yields the protein CASSLRGNLNTEAFF.

Here the CDR3 DNA reads TGTGCCAGCAGCTTGACAGGGGGCAGGGGGAATGAGCAGTTCTTC. Residues: CASSLTGGRGNEQFF. This rearrangement joins TRBV11-2 to TRBJ2-1, with TRBD1 matching 10 bases. Per the germline V gene, CDR1 is SGHAT and CDR2 is FQNNGV. V lost 3 bases to trimming and J lost 7 bases; unmatched junction nucleotides: 6. There are 15 residues in the CDR3. The whole variable domain, remainder taken from reference TRBV11-2 and TRBJ2-1, is EAGVAQSPRYKIIEKRQSVAFWCNPISGHATLYWYQQILGQGPKLLIQFQNNGVVDDSQLPKDRFSAERLKGVDSTLKIQPAKLEDSAVYLCASSLTGGRGNEQFFGPGTRLTVL.